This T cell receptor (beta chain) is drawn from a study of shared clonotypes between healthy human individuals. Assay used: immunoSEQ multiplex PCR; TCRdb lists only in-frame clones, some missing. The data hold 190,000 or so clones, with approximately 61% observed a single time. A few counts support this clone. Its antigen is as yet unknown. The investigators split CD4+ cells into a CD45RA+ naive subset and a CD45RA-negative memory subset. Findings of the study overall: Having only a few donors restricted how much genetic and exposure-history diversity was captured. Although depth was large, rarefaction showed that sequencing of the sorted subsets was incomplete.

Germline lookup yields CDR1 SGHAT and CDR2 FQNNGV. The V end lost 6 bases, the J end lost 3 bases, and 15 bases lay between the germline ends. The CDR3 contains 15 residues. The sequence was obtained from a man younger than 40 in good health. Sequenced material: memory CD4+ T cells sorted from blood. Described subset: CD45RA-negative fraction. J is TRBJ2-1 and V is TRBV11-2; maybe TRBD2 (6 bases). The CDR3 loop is CASSPSSGSYNEQFF. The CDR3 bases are TGTGCCAGCAGTCCGAGCTCCGGGAGCTACAATGAGCAGTTCTTC.